This T cell receptor (beta chain) was found in a study of cytomegalovirus exposure and HLA in healthy donors. Germline assignment: CDR1 LNHDA and CDR2 SQIVND (reference sequence). The CDR3 runs to 13 residues. V dropped 5 bases and J dropped 4 bases, with 11 bases sitting between them. It was with 60 Vbeta and 13 Jbeta primers that the PCR ran. Profiling relied on immunoSEQ multiplex PCR, and the TCRdb table lists in-frame clones only, not all of them. This sample has roughly 69,000 clones; roughly 67% occur once, and the top ten carry 5.4%. The sample consisted of PBMCs. The receptor's source is a man aged 50 to 60 in good health and CMV-seronegative. The J gene is TRBJ2-5, the V gene TRBV19; TRBD2 might be the D (7 bases). The CDR3 here is CASSLGGRETQYF. The CDR3 DNA reads as TGTGCCAGTAGTCTGGGGGGGCGAGAGACCCAGTACTTC.